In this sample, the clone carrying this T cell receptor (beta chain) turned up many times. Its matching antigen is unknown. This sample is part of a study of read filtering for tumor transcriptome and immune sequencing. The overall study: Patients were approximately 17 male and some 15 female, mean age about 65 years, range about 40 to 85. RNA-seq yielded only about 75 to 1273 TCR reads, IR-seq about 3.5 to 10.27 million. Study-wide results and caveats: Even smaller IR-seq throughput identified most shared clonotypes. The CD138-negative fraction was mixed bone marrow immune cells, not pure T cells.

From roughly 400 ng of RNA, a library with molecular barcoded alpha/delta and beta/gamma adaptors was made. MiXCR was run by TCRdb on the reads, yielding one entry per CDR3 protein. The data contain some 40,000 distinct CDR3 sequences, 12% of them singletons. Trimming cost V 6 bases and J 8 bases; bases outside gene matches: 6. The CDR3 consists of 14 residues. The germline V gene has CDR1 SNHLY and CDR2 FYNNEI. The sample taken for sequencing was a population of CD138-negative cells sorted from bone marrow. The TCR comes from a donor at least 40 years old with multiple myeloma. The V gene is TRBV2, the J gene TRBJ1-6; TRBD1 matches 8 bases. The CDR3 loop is CASSDRGLDSPLHF. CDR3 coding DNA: TGTGCCAGCAGCGACAGGGGACTGGATTCACCCCTCCACTTT.